These 7 T cell receptor beta chains share one sample of origin, sequenced in a study of blood T cell repertoires in COVID-19. Using immunoSEQ multiplex PCR, the repertoire was profiled, and TCRdb retains in-frame clones only, with some absent. This table has approximately 220,000 clones, about 86% appearing once. Sample: PBMCs or T cells enriched from blood (not recorded which). The source is a woman in her 40s with acute COVID-19.

The CDR3 bases are TGTGCCACCAGTGACCCTGGACAGGGCGTAGAAAATGAGCAGTTCTTC. This gives the protein CATSDPGQGVENEQFF. The chain links TRBV24-1 to TRBJ2-1, with 8 positions matching TRBD1. The CDR3 has 16 residues. Germline assignment: CDR1 KGHDR and CDR2 SFDVKD. V shed 4 bases and J 7 bases; nucleotides not matched to a gene: 11.

This chain connects TRBV12-3 or TRBV12-4 to TRBJ1-3; D is uncertain. The V end was cut by 8 bases, the J end by 7 bases, with 12 bases between. This CDR3 has 12 amino acids. The CDR3: CASLSGPNTIYF. The CDR3 DNA follows: TGTGCCAGCCTCTCAGGCCCCAACACCATATATTTT.

Notes on this clone: Within the sample, other DNA sequences also encode this same CDR3. This rearrangement joins TRBV18 to TRBJ2-1, with a tentative D call TRBD2 (6 bases). This CDR3 comprises 13 residues. The germline V gene encodes CDR1 KGHSH and CDR2 LQKENI. V was pared by 3 bases and J by 3 bases, with 6 bases between. The CDR3 nucleotides read TGTGCCAGCTCACCGGGACTCTACAATGAGCAGTTCTTC. Translating gives CASSPGLYNEQFF.

This rearrangement joins TRBV2 to TRBJ2-5; 7 bases fit TRBD1. Germline V gene lookup returns CDR1 SNHLY and CDR2 FYNNEI. The ends lost 7 bases at V and 1 base at J; junction bases unmatched: 6. The CDR3 totals 14 residues. CDR3 protein: CASNPGQAQETQYF. The CDR3 DNA reads as TGTGCCAGCAACCCCGGACAGGCCCAAGAGACCCAGTACTTC.

The chain is built from TRBV6-2 or TRBV6-3 and TRBJ2-1, with 16 bases that match TRBD2. This CDR3 region has 17 residues. J gave up 2 bases and V 5 bases, and 3 bases lay outside the gene matches. Germline lookup yields CDR1 MNHEY and CDR2 SVGEGT. Written as DNA, the CDR3 is TGTGCCAGCAGTCGTGGGACTAGCGGGAGGGCCTACAATGAGCAGTTCTTC. Translation: CASSRGTSGRAYNEQFF.

This clone was counted a few times. The gene calls are TRBV7-2 and TRBJ2-3, with D uncertain. V lost 10 bases and J lost 6, with 20 bases in between. CDR3 length: 14 amino acids. The germline CDR1 and CDR2 sequences are SGHTA and FQGNSA. This CDR3 reads CATNLGGDGDTQYF. CDR3 DNA sequence: TGTGCCACCAATCTTGGCGGAGATGGGGATACGCAGTATTTT.

In nucleotides, the CDR3 is TGCGCCAGCAGCTTGTACGACAGGGGAGAACAAGAGACCCAGTACTTC. Translating it yields CASSLYDRGEQETQYF. The V and J genes are TRBV5-1 and TRBJ2-5; 8 bases line up with TRBD1. Unmatched junction bases numbered 7, after V lost 1 base and J lost 2 bases. Looked up from germline, CDR1 is SGHRS and CDR2 is YFSETQ. CDR3 size: 16 residues.